The T cell receptor beta chain described here comes from a study of human T cells and chemical hapten exposure. Across the whole study: Upper inner arm skin measuring 2 cm by 2 cm received 2% DPC for sensitization. The patient population, which was mostly female, had alopecia areata, totalis or universalis.

The time point was: patch test 3, about 24 weeks after DPC sensitization. This sample's treatment: therapeutic diphenylcyclopropenone sensitization with weekly scalp DPC. General study points: Positive correlation was observed between PT1 expanded TCR counts and patch test score.

Note on this clonotype: Its target is unknown. Just one base apart from a much larger clone, this may be a read error.

The study used a library that attached unique molecular identifiers to individual cDNA molecules. TCRdb re-derived calls from the RACE reads in MiXCR, one entry per CDR3 protein. The sample includes 120,000 or so distinct CDR3 sequences, roughly 10% of them seen just once. The sequence derives from a woman aged 45 to 65 with alopecia areata. Some clones in this sample may be carry-over from other donors' samples. The sample here was whole blood, taken in connection with sensitization to the hapten diphenylcyclopropenone (DPC).

In nucleotides, the CDR3 is TGTGCCAGCAGTTTGGACTGTGCTAGCACAGATACGCAGTATTTT. This sequence encodes CASSLDCASTDTQYF. This chain uses TRBV27 with TRBJ2-3, with TRBD2 as a possible D gene (5 bases). The CDR3 has 15 amino acids. V dropped 3 bases and J dropped 0 bases, with 10 bases sitting between them. Germline V gene data show CDR1 as MNHEY and CDR2 as SMNVEV (reference sequence).